The 14 T cell receptor beta chains listed next were all sequenced from one sample in a study of follicular helper T cells after annual influenza vaccination. Clones were sequenced by immunoSEQ multiplex PCR, and TCRdb holds only the in-frame ones, with some missing. The sample has approximately 7,400 clones, 75% to 90% seen once. Noted time point: 2014-2015 season, 7 days after vaccination. The material was CXCR5+ CD38- circulating T follicular helper cells from blood, obtained 7 days after influenza vaccination. Subset of the sample: circulating Tfh, non-naive CD4+CXCR5+PD-1+ (ICOS+CD38+ or ICOS-CD38-). These receptors originate from an adult who received the influenza vaccine.

The V call is TRBV29-1, the J call TRBJ1-2; tentative D call: TRBD1 (5 bases). Germline V gene lookup returns CDR1 SQVTM and CDR2 ANQGSEA. The length of the CDR3 is 13 residues. V lost 6 bases to trimming and J lost 0 bases, with 11 bases between them. The CDR3 is CSVGDGANYGYTF. As DNA, the CDR3 is TGCAGCGTGGGGGACGGAGCTAACTATGGCTACACCTTC. Using reference TRBV29-1 and TRBJ1-2 for the parts outside the CDR3, the full variable domain is SAVISQKPSRDICQRGTSLTIQCQVDSQVTMMFWYRQQPGQSLTLIATANQGSEATYESGFVIDKFPISRPNLTFSTLTVSNMSPEDSSIYLCSVGDGANYGYTFGSGTRLTVV.

This sequence joins TRBV5-4 and TRBJ2-3; TRBD2 aligns across 9 bases. CDR1 and CDR2 (germline): SGHNT, YYREEE (reference sequence). V lost 1 base to trimming and J lost 6 bases; unmatched junction nucleotides: 15. CDR3 length equals 18 residues. DNA for the CDR3: TGTGCCAGCAGCTTGTTGCTTGGCGGGGGGGCACCAACGGATACGCAGTATTTT. Translation: CASSLLLGGGAPTDTQYF.

This clone was found a few times. The chain employs TRBV11-2 and TRBJ2-7; D remains unclear. The CDR3 runs to 12 residues. Per germline, CDR1 SGHAT and CDR2 FQNNGV. With 0 bases removed from V and 7 bases from J, the gap between germline ends came to 7 bases. The CDR3 reads CASSLDQGEQYF. The CDR3 bases are TGTGCCAGCAGCTTAGATCAAGGAGAGCAGTACTTC.

This chain connects TRBV5-6 to TRBJ2-5, with D perhaps given as TRBD1 or TRBD2 (6 bases each). The CDR3 length is 16 residues. Germline lookup yields CDR1 SGHDT and CDR2 YYEEEE. Trimming pared 4 bases from V and 2 bases from J, leaving 18 bases between. The CDR3 sequence is CASSASGGVYQETQYF. The CDR3 DNA is TGTGCCAGCAGCGCTTCCGGGGGCGTGTATCAAGAGACCCAGTACTTC.

The rearrangement uses TRBV6-5 and TRBJ1-1; D is uncertain. The V gene's germline CDR1 is MNHEY and CDR2 SVGAGI. This CDR3 is built from 15 residues. The V end lost 2 bases, the J end lost 4 bases, and 14 bases lay between the germline ends. The chain's CDR3 is CASSYRPLTPTEAFF. DNA of the CDR3: TGTGCCAGCAGTTACCGACCACTTACCCCCACTGAAGCTTTCTTT.

J is TRBJ2-3 and V is TRBV19; 7 nucleotides line up with TRBD2. Germline V CDR1 and CDR2: LNHDA, SQIVND (reference sequence). The CDR3 consists of 16 residues. Trimming cost V 7 bases and J 0 bases; bases outside gene matches: 10. The CDR3 DNA follows: TGTGCCAGTACCCCTACGGGGGGACCGAGCACAGATACGCAGTATTTT. This codes for CASTPTGGPSTDTQYF.

The chain combines TRBV6-1 with TRBJ2-1; TRBD1 might be the D (6 bases). The length of the CDR3 is 17 residues. V was shortened by 4 bases and J by 5 bases, with 21 bases between the two germline ends. Germline CDR1 and CDR2: MNHNS and SASEGT. The CDR3, as DNA: TGTGCCAGCAGTGTCCTTGTAGGGGGTGGAAGCCACAATGAGCAGTTCTTC. Protein: CASSVLVGGGSHNEQFF.

The chain uses TRBV6-4 and TRBJ1-1; no clear D gene. The CDR3 is 15 amino acids. CDR1 is MRHNA and CDR2 is SNTAGT in the germline V gene. Trimming shortened V by 4 bases and J by 0 bases, and 12 bases separated the two germline ends. CDR3 residues: CASSVPDGLNTEAFF. CDR3 nucleotides: TGTGCCAGCAGTGTCCCGGACGGATTGAACACTGAAGCTTTCTTT.

This clone was recorded once. The chain couples TRBV6-4 to TRBJ2-7, with TRBD1 matching over 12 bases. This CDR3 comprises 16 residues. Germline assignment: CDR1 MRHNA and CDR2 SNTAGT. The ends lost 2 bases at V and 7 bases at J; junction bases unmatched: 9. CDR3 sequence reads: CASSDPPGQGAEEQYF. The CDR3 DNA reads TGTGCCAGCAGTGACCCACCGGGACAGGGGGCGGAAGAGCAGTACTTC.

The chain recombines TRBV7-2 with TRBJ2-5; 8 bases match TRBD2. From germline, CDR1 is SGHTA and CDR2 FQGNSA. CDR3 size: 14 residues. Trimming took 1 base from V and 5 from J; bases not matched to a gene: 3. CDR3 residues: CASSLGGGLETQYF. CDR3 nucleotides: TGTGCCAGCAGCTTAGGCGGGGGGTTGGAGACCCAGTACTTC. Filled out from reference TRBV7-2 and TRBJ2-5, the complete variable domain reads GAGVSQSPSNKVTEKGKDVELRCDPISGHTALYWYRQSLGQGLEFLIYFQGNSAPDKSGLPSDRFSAERTGGSVSTLTIQRTQQEDSAVYLCASSLGGGLETQYFGPGTRLLVL.

The rearrangement uses TRBV7-2 and TRBJ2-2, with D possibly being TRBD1 (6 bases). The germline V and J ends were trimmed by 4 bases and 7 bases, with 22 bases remaining between them. CDR3 length equals 17 residues. Looked up from germline, CDR1 is SGHTA and CDR2 is FQGNSA. CDR3 sequence: CASSSLPGQRGGGELFF. The DNA for the CDR3 is TGTGCCAGCAGCTCGCTTCCGGGACAAAGAGGTGGCGGGGAGCTGTTTTTT.

As for this clone: A junction end diverges from the germline sequence, so it may reflect a read error. The V call is TRBV6-4, the J call TRBJ2-7; a possible D gene is TRBD2 (6 bases). The germline V gene has CDR1 MRHNA and CDR2 SNTAGT. This CDR3 spans 14 amino acids. CDR3 protein: CTSRQGLRSYEQYF. The DNA for the CDR3 is TGTACCAGCAGGCAGGGACTTCGATCCTACGAGCAGTACTTC.

The J gene is TRBJ1-4, the V gene TRBV29-1, with TRBD1 as a possible D gene (5 bases). The CDR3 contains 13 residues. V was trimmed by 7 bases and J by 7 bases, leaving 16 bases between them. Germline V gene data show CDR1 as SQVTM and CDR2 as ANQGSEA. The CDR3 DNA is TGCAGCGCCCGGGAACAGGAGGCTGAAAAACTGTTTTTT. This codes for CSAREQEAEKLFF.

The chain joins TRBV19 to TRBJ2-2; the match to TRBD1 covers 8 bases. The length of the CDR3 is 12 residues. With V trimmed by 8 bases and J by 7 bases, 3 bases remained unmatched. The V gene's germline CDR1 is LNHDA and CDR2 SQIVND (reference sequence). The CDR3 sequence: CASRTGIGELFF. The CDR3 region has the DNA TGTGCCAGTCGGACAGGGATCGGGGAGCTGTTTTTT.